These 26 T cell receptor beta chains were all obtained from the same sample, sequenced in a study of type 1 regulatory T cells. TCRdb analysed the reads with MiXCR anew, one entry per CDR3 protein. The table records around 88,000 distinct CDR3 sequences, 31% of them present only once. The sample was CD4+ T cells, either the whole sample or a sorted fraction (not recorded which). Receptors were obtained from a human donor in good health.

This clonotype was recorded a few times. V and J are TRBV5-1 and TRBJ2-3; TRBD2 matches 14 bases. The V and J ends lost 0 bases and 1 base, in that order; junction bases with no gene match: 4. The CDR3 spans 18 residues. Looked up from germline, CDR1 is SGHRS and CDR2 is YFSETQ. CDR3 sequence: CASSLAGTSGSRTDTQYF. The CDR3 bases are TGCGCCAGCAGCTTGGCCGGGACTAGCGGGAGTCGCACAGATACGCAGTATTTT. Variable domain in full (rest from reference TRBV5-1 and TRBJ2-3): KAGVTQTPRYLIKTRGQQVTLSCSPISGHRSVSWYQQTPGQGLQFLFEYFSETQRNKGNFPGRFSGRQFSNSRSEMNVSTLELGDSALYLCASSLAGTSGSRTDTQYFGPGTRLTVL.

This clonotype was counted only a few times. The chain has TRBV10-3 and TRBJ2-5, with a tentative D call TRBD2 (5 bases). Germline CDR1 and CDR2: ENHRY and SYGVKD. V was clipped by 6 bases and J by 5 bases, with 13 bases between them. The CDR3 has 13 amino acids. As DNA, the CDR3 is TGTGCCATCAGGCCCGGACTGGGGGAGACCCAGTACTTC. Its translation: CAIRPGLGETQYF.

This clonotype was observed once. The chain joins TRBV5-1 to TRBJ1-2, with TRBD1 matching over 9 bases. Germline lookup yields CDR1 SGHRS and CDR2 YFSETQ. Trimming took 4 bases from V and 2 from J; bases not matched to a gene: 9. The length of the CDR3 is 16 residues. The CDR3 DNA reads TGCGCCAGCAGCCCCCATTGGGACAGGGAGAACTATGGCTACACCTTC. Residues: CASSPHWDRENYGYTF.

This clonotype was recorded a few times. The rearrangement joins TRBV7-8 to TRBJ2-5; 8 positions agree with TRBD1. CDR1 SGHVS and CDR2 FQNEAQ come from the germline V gene. This CDR3 is built from 15 residues. V was pared by 5 bases and J by 5 bases, with 10 bases of the junction left unmatched. The CDR3 DNA reads as TGTGCCAGCAGCCACATACAAAGGACAGGGGAGACCCAGTACTTC. Its translation: CASSHIQRTGETQYF.

The chain uses TRBV12-5 and TRBJ2-3, with 9 bases lining up with TRBD1. Per the germline V gene, CDR1 is LGHNT and CDR2 is FRNRAP. Trimming at V came to 5 bases and at J to 4 bases, leaving 7 bases not matched to a gene. The CDR3 length is 15 residues. The CDR3 is CASGPGTGMADTQYF. CDR3 coding DNA: TGTGCTAGTGGTCCGGGGACAGGGATGGCAGATACGCAGTATTTT.

The CDR3 spells CSARAQGGGTEKLFF. CDR3 DNA: TGCAGTGCTAGGGCCCAAGGGGGCGGGACTGAAAAACTGTTTTTT. The V gene is TRBV20-1, the J gene TRBJ1-4; 7 bases align to TRBD1. This CDR3 region has 15 residues. In germline, CDR1 is DFQATT, CDR2 SNEGSKA (reference sequence). Trimming removed 3 bases from V and 7 bases from J; junction bases left unmatched: 11.

This rearrangement joins TRBV20-1 to TRBJ2-2; D is tentatively TRBD1 or TRBD2 (5 bases each). V was clipped by 1 base and J by 2 bases, with 14 bases between them. Germline-derived CDR1 and CDR2 are DFQATT and SNEGSKA (reference sequence). The CDR3 contains 16 residues. CDR3 sequence (DNA): TGCAGTGCTAGAGCCGGGGCATGGGTCAACACCGGGGAGCTGTTTTTT. Amino acids: CSARAGAWVNTGELFF.

The chain is built from TRBV4-1 and TRBJ1-3, with 10 bases that match TRBD1. V lost 3 bases to trimming and J lost 0 bases; unmatched junction nucleotides: 8. Germline assignment: CDR1 MGHRA and CDR2 YSYEKL. The CDR3 length is 18 residues. The CDR3 sequence is CASSHSGTGAFSGNTIYF. For the CDR3, the DNA is TGCGCCAGCAGCCATTCCGGGACAGGGGCCTTCTCTGGAAACACCATATATTTT.

On this clonotype itself: Here the CDR3 omits its conserved ending phenylalanine or tryptophan, so a read error is the likely source. The chain employs TRBV20-1 and TRBJ2-7, with 8 bases fitting TRBD2. Trimming removed 7 bases from V and 5 bases from J; junction bases left unmatched: 10. The CDR3 runs to 13 residues. Germline values: CDR1 DFQATT, CDR2 SNEGSKA (reference sequence). The CDR3 here is CSVRREDPNEQYY. CDR3 DNA: TGCAGTGTGAGGCGGGAGGATCCCAACGAGCAGTACTAC.

This clonotype was detected a few times. CDR3 DNA: TGCAGCGTTGAGCACCAGGACCACGAGCAGTACTTC. Its protein product is CSVEHQDHEQYF. V and J are TRBV29-1 and TRBJ2-7, with unresolved D. The V end lost 3 bases, the J end lost 5 bases, and 11 bases lay between the germline ends. Germline CDR1 reads SQVTM; CDR2 reads ANQGSEA. This CDR3 spans 12 amino acids.

The rearrangement joins TRBV3-1 to TRBJ2-3, with a possible D match to TRBD2 (8 bases). Between the trimmed V and J ends, which lost 4 bases and 7 bases, there was a span of 18 bases. Germline assignment: CDR1 LGHDT and CDR2 YNNKEL (reference sequence). The CDR3 loop spans 15 amino acids. This chain's CDR3 is CASSPQGTSLYTQYF. The CDR3, as DNA: TGTGCCAGCAGCCCACAGGGGACTAGTTTATATACGCAGTATTTT.

The genes are TRBV20-1 and TRBJ2-4, with D uncertain. The CDR3 length is 12 residues. With 8 bases removed from V and 1 base from J, the gap between germline ends came to 9 bases. Germline values: CDR1 DFQATT, CDR2 SNEGSKA (reference sequence). The CDR3 DNA is TGCAGTTTATATTTGGCCAAAAACATTCAGTACTTC. This codes for CSLYLAKNIQYF.

The CDR3, as DNA: TGCAGTGCTAGAGGAATGAGCGGAGGGGATGAGCAGTTCTTC. The encoded protein is CSARGMSGGDEQFF. The J gene is TRBJ2-1, the V gene TRBV20-1, with D possibly matching TRBD2 (6 bases). Germline assignment: CDR1 DFQATT and CDR2 SNEGSKA (reference sequence). The CDR3 runs 14 residues. Between the trimmed V and J ends, which lost 1 base and 8 bases, there was a span of 15 bases.

This clonotype has more than one count but fewer than ten. The chain uses TRBV7-2 and TRBJ2-1; 10 bases are shared with TRBD1. The germline CDR1 and CDR2 sequences are SGHTA and FQGNSA. V lost 5 bases to trimming and J lost 5 bases; unmatched junction nucleotides: 6. This CDR3 region has 15 residues. The CDR3 nucleotides read TGTGCCAGCAGCCCTGACAGGGGGCCCCACAATGAGCAGTTCTTC. This sequence encodes CASSPDRGPHNEQFF.

This clonotype was detected only a few times. CDR3 sequence (DNA): TGTGCCAGCCTACTAACAGGTAGTAACACTGAAGCTTTCTTT. Translating it yields CASLLTGSNTEAFF. The genes are TRBV2 and TRBJ1-1; D perhaps matches TRBD1 (5 bases). V shed 8 bases and J shed 2 bases, with 15 bases lying between them. CDR3 length equals 14 residues. CDR1 is SNHLY, CDR2 FYNNEI, per germline. The full variable domain, its missing parts supplied by reference TRBV2 and TRBJ1-1, is EPEVTQTPSHQVTQMGQEVILRCVPISNHLYFYWYRQILGQKVEFLVSFYNNEISEKSEIFDDQFSVERPDGSNFTLKIRSTKLEDSAMYFCASLLTGSNTEAFFGQGTRLTVV.

This clonotype showed up just a few times. The chain recombines TRBV2 with TRBJ2-7, with D uncertain. Germline loops: CDR1 SNHLY, CDR2 FYNNEI. The CDR3 length is 13 residues. The V gene lost 6 bases and the J gene lost 3 bases, with 12 bases spanning the gap. Here the CDR3 DNA reads TGTGCCAGCAGCAGAGGCCCGGGCTACGAGCAGTACTTC. As protein: CASSRGPGYEQYF.

The sample holds a few counts of this clonotype. The V and J genes are TRBV6-1 and TRBJ2-7; 9 bases agree with TRBD1. CDR1 is MNHNS and CDR2 is SASEGT in the germline V gene. The CDR3 runs 16 residues. Trimming cost V 4 bases and J 4 bases; bases outside gene matches: 11. The CDR3 protein is CASSVMTGTGRYEQYF. The DNA for the CDR3 is TGTGCCAGCAGTGTTATGACCGGGACAGGGAGATACGAGCAGTACTTC.

This clonotype has more than one count but fewer than ten. The gene calls are TRBV4-2 and TRBJ2-2, with D perhaps TRBD2 (5 bases). The CDR3 sequence is 15 residues long. The V gene lost 4 bases and the J gene lost 6 bases, with 15 bases spanning the gap. CDR1 is LGHNA, CDR2 YNFKEQ, per germline. The CDR3 reads CASSRGGSAPGELFF. CDR3 nucleotides: TGTGCCAGCAGCCGTGGAGGCAGTGCGCCCGGGGAGCTGTTTTTT.

This clonotype was counted between two and nine times. The chain links TRBV7-2 to TRBJ2-2, with 7 bases that match TRBD1. Trimming cost V 5 bases and J 6 bases; bases outside gene matches: 12. The CDR3 length is 16 residues. Per the germline V gene, CDR1 is SGHTA and CDR2 is FQGNSA. CDR3 in amino acids: CASSLDTGVWAGELFF. In nucleotides, the CDR3 is TGTGCCAGCAGCCTAGACACAGGGGTATGGGCCGGGGAGCTGTTTTTT.

This clonotype was recorded a few times. The chain joins TRBV6-2 or TRBV6-3 to TRBJ2-7, with TRBD2 matching 12 bases. The germline CDR1 and CDR2 sequences are MNHEY and SVGEGT. V gave up 8 bases and J gave up 5 bases; unmatched junction bases: 10. CDR3 length: 15 amino acids. CDR3 DNA sequence: TGTGCCAGCCGTCCTAGCGGGAGGGCCGAAAACGAGCAGTACTTC. The encoded protein is CASRPSGRAENEQYF.

This clonotype was detected a few times. The rearrangement uses TRBV10-3 and TRBJ2-5, with 10 positions matching TRBD2. V was clipped by 1 base and J by 5 bases; unmatched bases: 10. The CDR3 contains 17 residues. Germline CDR1 reads ENHRY; CDR2 reads SYGVKD. DNA of the CDR3: TGTGCCATCAGTGAGTTTTTGGCTAGCGGGAGAGGGGAGACCCAGTACTTC. This codes for CAISEFLASGRGETQYF.

The V gene is TRBV3-1, the J gene TRBJ2-1; TRBD2 matches at 9 bases. Germline assignment: CDR1 LGHDT and CDR2 YNNKEL (reference sequence). This CDR3 is built from 16 residues. The V segment lost 4 bases and the J segment 5 bases; nucleotides outside the gene matches: 9. The CDR3 coding sequence is TGTGCCAGCAGCCTAGGCAGGCTAGCGGGAAACAATGAGCAGTTCTTC. Translated, it gives CASSLGRLAGNNEQFF.

The genes are TRBV7-2 and TRBJ1-2; D ambiguous. The CDR3 consists of 13 residues. Trimming stripped 1 base from V and 7 bases from J, with 10 bases between. Germline CDR1 SGHTA, CDR2 FQGNSA. In DNA form, the CDR3 reads TGTGCCAGCAGCTTAGGCCCGGGGATTGGCTACACCTTC. Translating it yields CASSLGPGIGYTF.

V usage is TRBV29-1 and J usage is TRBJ2-3; 9 bases are a match to TRBD2. V dropped 1 base and J dropped 6; count of bases not matched to a gene: 11. CDR3 length: 16 residues. Germline CDR1 SQVTM, CDR2 ANQGSEA. The CDR3 DNA sequence: TGCAGCGTTGAAGGGCCGACTAGCGGAGGAGCGGATACGCAGTATTTT. Translating gives CSVEGPTSGGADTQYF.

This clonotype has only a few counts. The chain links TRBV30 to TRBJ1-2; TRBD1 might be the D (6 bases). V shed 3 bases and J shed 0 bases, with 14 bases lying between them. This CDR3 has 15 amino acids. From germline, CDR1 is GTSNPN and CDR2 SVGIG (reference sequence). In DNA form, the CDR3 reads TGTGCCTGGAGGACAGGTTTATCATCTAACTATGGCTACACCTTC. Its translation: CAWRTGLSSNYGYTF.

The chain combines TRBV7-9 with TRBJ2-3, with D tentatively TRBD2 (5 bases). Germline CDR1 reads SEHNR; CDR2 reads FQNEAQ (reference sequence). Trimming removed 3 bases from V and 3 bases from J, with 19 bases in between. CDR3 length: 17 residues. This CDR3 reads CASSFTRHQLGTDTQYF. In nucleotides, the CDR3 is TGTGCCAGCAGCTTCACTCGACATCAACTAGGTACAGATACGCAGTATTTT.